This T cell receptor (beta chain) was profiled in a study of neurological immune-mediated disorders. Looking at the study overall: Among the roughly 35 patients with multiple sclerosis, some 31 were relapsing-remitting, while 3 were secondary progressive.

The CDR3 is made up of 15 amino acids. Per germline, CDR1 SNHLY and CDR2 FYNNEI. The ends lost 8 bases at V and 4 bases at J; junction bases unmatched: 11. The cDNA was synthesized by 5'RACE incorporating 10-nucleotide random UMIs. MiXCR was run by TCRdb on the 5' RACE reads, yielding one entry per CDR3 protein. The sample has about 70,000 distinct CDR3 sequences, over 5% seen once; the top ten hold around 6%. The sample holds many counts of this clonotype. The material sequenced was PBMCs. The chain recombines TRBV2 with TRBJ1-2; TRBD1 matches 9 bases. This TCR came from a human donor with multiple sclerosis. The donor label of this sample is uncertain. CDR3 coding DNA: TGTGCCAGCGACGGGACAGGGAGAACAGGCTATGGCTACACCTTC. This gives the protein CASDGTGRTGYGYTF.